A single sample gave rise to the 27 T cell receptor beta chains below, sequenced in a study of blood T cell repertoires in COVID-19. This table comes from immunoSEQ multiplex PCR, and its TCRdb copy is limited to in-frame clones, with some not included. The repertoire includes about 190,000 clones, approximately 90% of them detected once, and 2.1% sits in the top ten. Material: peripheral blood. The origin of the receptors is a man between 65 and 85 years old with active or convalescent COVID-19.

The rearrangement joins TRBV7-2 to TRBJ2-3; no reliable D call. Per germline, CDR1 SGHTA and CDR2 FQGNSA. Trimming took 5 bases from V and 4 from J, leaving 7 bases between them. The CDR3 is 12 residues long. The chain's CDR3 is CASSPGPDTQYF. In DNA form, the CDR3 reads TGTGCCAGCAGCCCAGGTCCAGATACGCAGTATTTT.

The V and J genes are TRBV18 and TRBJ1-6, with 9 bases matching TRBD1. The trim removed 6 bases at V and 5 bases at J, leaving 5 bases unmatched. CDR3 length: 15 residues. Germline-derived CDR1 and CDR2 are KGHSH and LQKENI. CDR3 protein: CASSLDRGDNSPLHF. In DNA, the CDR3 is TGTGCCAGCTCCCTCGACAGGGGGGATAATTCACCCCTCCACTTT.

The rearrangement links TRBV7-2 to TRBJ2-7; the D gene is possibly TRBD2 (5 bases). The CDR3 runs 12 residues. Per germline, CDR1 SGHTA and CDR2 FQGNSA. Trimming removed 1 base from V and 6 bases from J, with 7 bases in between. CDR3 amino acids: CASSLVGSEQYF. The CDR3, as DNA: TGTGCCAGCAGCTTAGTGGGGAGCGAGCAGTACTTC. The variable domain in full, completed from reference TRBV7-2 and TRBJ2-7, reads GAGVSQSPSNKVTEKGKDVELRCDPISGHTALYWYRQSLGQGLEFLIYFQGNSAPDKSGLPSDRFSAERTGGSVSTLTIQRTQQEDSAVYLCASSLVGSEQYFGPGTRLTVT.

The genes are TRBV23-1 and TRBJ1-2, with TRBD1 identical over 7 bases. TRBV23-1 is filed as an ORF, its function uncertain. Trimming cost V 7 bases and J 0 bases; bases outside gene matches: 11. This CDR3 spans 16 amino acids. Here the CDR3 reads CASNIGHGTANYGYTF. The CDR3 DNA reads TGCGCCAGCAATATTGGCCACGGGACAGCTAACTATGGCTACACCTTC.

The chain carries TRBV20-1 and TRBJ2-3; D ambiguous. Germline V gene lookup returns CDR1 DFQATT and CDR2 SNEGSKA (reference sequence). Trimming removed 6 bases at V and 6 bases at J, with 10 bases between. The CDR3 consists of 11 residues. The CDR3 DNA is TGCAGTGCCCCCGGGTGGGATACGCAGTATTTT. Protein: CSAPGWDTQYF.

The rearrangement joins TRBV7-2 to TRBJ2-2; 10 nucleotides match TRBD2. CDR1 and CDR2 from the germline V gene are SGHTA and FQGNSA. The V and J ends lost 6 bases and 4 bases, in that order; junction bases with no gene match: 11. There are 17 residues in the CDR3. CDR3 protein: CASRSGLAVSLTGELFF. CDR3 coding DNA: TGTGCCAGCAGATCAGGACTAGCGGTATCCCTCACCGGGGAGCTGTTTTTT.

The chain carries TRBV14 and TRBJ2-7; D is unresolved. Germline V CDR1 and CDR2: SGHDN, FVKESK. This CDR3 is 13 amino acids long. Trimming left V 2 bases short and J 6 bases short, with 11 bases between. The CDR3 DNA follows: TGTGCCAGCAGCCAAAGGAGACCCACCGAGCAGTACTTC. Amino acid sequence: CASSQRRPTEQYF.

This clone has just one count. The DNA of the CDR3 is TGTGCCAGCAGTTTAACAGCGGGAGGAATTAATGAGCAGTTCTTC. Its translation is CASSLTAGGINEQFF. This chain connects TRBV28 to TRBJ2-1; 9 bases line up with TRBD2. Germline V gene data show CDR1 as MDHEN and CDR2 as SYDVKM. The length of the CDR3 is 15 residues. Trimming removed 2 bases from V and 7 bases from J; junction bases left unmatched: 6.

This chain links TRBV6-6 with TRBJ2-1, with TRBD2 matching over 11 bases. With 2 bases clipped from V and 6 bases from J, the junction kept 6 bases outside the gene matches. The CDR3 is 16 amino acids. Germline loops: CDR1 MNHNY, CDR2 SVGAGI (reference sequence). In DNA, the CDR3 is TGTGCCAGCAGTTACAGTAGGACTAGCGGGTTCAATGAGCAGTTCTTC. Translating it yields CASSYSRTSGFNEQFF.

This chain links TRBV6-5 with TRBJ1-5, with 10 bases aligning to TRBD1. The CDR3 is 15 amino acids. CDR1 and CDR2 (germline): MNHEY, SVGAGI. Trimming took 4 bases from V and 6 from J; bases not matched to a gene: 6. The CDR3 spells CASSFDRGQGQPQHF. Here the CDR3 DNA reads TGTGCCAGCAGTTTTGACAGGGGGCAGGGTCAGCCCCAGCATTTT.

This CDR3 is CASSSLVTSNNEQFF. The CDR3 DNA reads as TGTGCCAGCAGCTCCTTGGTGACTAGTAACAATGAGCAGTTCTTC. The genes are TRBV5-4 and TRBJ2-1, with a possible D match to TRBD2 (6 bases). V lost 3 bases, J lost 5 bases, and 15 bases lay in between. CDR1 and CDR2 from the germline V gene are SGHNT and YYREEE (reference sequence). This CDR3 has 15 residues.

This chain connects TRBV30 to TRBJ1-2, with TRBD1 as a possible D gene (6 bases). The length of the CDR3 is 18 residues. Germline CDR1 reads GTSNPN; CDR2 reads SVGIG (reference sequence). Trimming cost V 3 bases and J 4 bases, with 27 bases left between them. CDR3 loop: CAWRPPDRRAFPGYGYTF. The DNA for the CDR3 is TGTGCCTGGAGACCTCCCGACAGGAGAGCTTTCCCTGGCTATGGCTACACCTTC. The full variable domain, its missing parts supplied by reference TRBV30 and TRBJ1-2, is SQTIHQWPATLVQPVGSPLSLECTVEGTSNPNLYWYRQAAGRGLQLLFYSVGIGQISSEVPQNLSASRPQDRQFILSSKKLLLSDSGFYLCAWRPPDRRAFPGYGYTFGSGTRLTVV.

This rearrangement joins TRBV6-1 to TRBJ1-5, with 12 bases aligning to TRBD1. Germline lookup yields CDR1 MNHNS and CDR2 SASEGT. This CDR3 region has 18 residues. The V gene end was trimmed by 1 base and the J gene end by 0 bases; junction bases not matched to a gene: 4. Written as DNA, the CDR3 is TGTGCCAGCAGTGAAGGGGACAGGGGGCCATATAGCAATCAGCCCCAGCATTTT. Amino acids: CASSEGDRGPYSNQPQHF.

V usage is TRBV19 and J usage is TRBJ1-2; the D gene is possibly TRBD1 (5 bases). The CDR3 sequence is 17 residues long. Germline V lookup: CDR1 LNHDA, CDR2 SQIVND (reference sequence). Trimming took 7 bases from V and 1 from J, leaving 22 bases between them. The CDR3 here is CASTPGGSKFLNYGYTF. DNA for the CDR3: TGTGCCAGTACCCCTGGGGGGTCAAAGTTTCTTAACTATGGCTACACCTTC. Combining the CDR3 with reference TRBV19 and TRBJ1-2 gives the whole variable domain DGGITQSPKYLFRKEGQNVTLSCEQNLNHDAMYWYRQDPGQGLRLIYYSQIVNDFQKGDIAEGYSVSREKKESFPLTVTSAQKNPTAFYLCASTPGGSKFLNYGYTFGSGTRLTVV.

This clone was observed a few times. This sequence joins TRBV5-4 and TRBJ1-1; a weak D match, TRBD1 (6 bases). CDR1 and CDR2 (germline): SGHNT, YYREEE (reference sequence). There are 16 residues in the CDR3. V was pared by 1 base and J by 1 base, with 14 bases between. The CDR3 sequence: CASSLTMGHTNTEAFF. In nucleotides, the CDR3 is TGTGCCAGCAGCTTGACTATGGGACACACGAACACTGAAGCTTTCTTT.

This clone was counted once. The V call is TRBV11-2, the J call TRBJ1-3; D remains unclear. The V end was cut by 5 bases, the J end by 0 bases, with 8 bases between. The length of the CDR3 is 14 residues. Germline V gene data show CDR1 as SGHAT and CDR2 as FQNNGV. This CDR3 is CASSPSHSGNTIYF. The CDR3 DNA follows: TGTGCCAGCAGCCCATCACACTCTGGAAACACCATATATTTT.

This rearrangement joins TRBV7-2 to TRBJ2-1; no clear D. The V and J ends lost 0 bases and 10 bases respectively, with 10 bases between them. CDR3 length: 13 amino acids. CDR1 is SGHTA and CDR2 is FQGNSA in the germline V gene. CDR3 protein: CASSLATAREQFF. The CDR3 coding sequence is TGTGCCAGCAGCTTAGCGACTGCTCGCGAGCAGTTCTTC.

The chain couples TRBV7-2 to TRBJ1-2; D is ambiguous. The germline gives CDR1 SGHTA, CDR2 FQGNSA. V lost 1 base to trimming and J lost 0 bases, with 12 bases between them. The CDR3 is made up of 16 amino acids. CDR3 nucleotide sequence: TGTGCCAGCAGCTTAGGGGGAGGAATTTCTAACTATGGCTACACCTTC. This gives the protein CASSLGGGISNYGYTF.

This chain joins TRBV6-5 and TRBJ2-7; 10 positions agree with TRBD1. Germline V gene data show CDR1 as MNHEY and CDR2 as SVGAGI. V trimming: 6 bases; J trimming: 2 bases; junction bases outside the gene matches: 4. The CDR3 has 14 amino acids. CDR3: CASRRQGAAYEQYF. CDR3 nucleotide sequence: TGTGCCAGCAGAAGACAGGGGGCTGCCTACGAGCAGTACTTC.

The sample holds one count of this clone. As DNA, the CDR3 is TGCGCCAGCAGCCAGGCACAGGGCGGGTATGGCTACACCTTC. As protein: CASSQAQGGYGYTF. This chain connects TRBV4-3 to TRBJ1-2; D might be TRBD1 (6 bases). Trimming cost V 3 bases and J 5 bases, with 13 bases left between them. This CDR3 is 14 amino acids long. The germline gives CDR1 LGHNA, CDR2 YSLEER.

The chain couples TRBV4-3 to TRBJ2-5; 8 bases line up with TRBD1. With 4 bases clipped from V and 3 bases from J, the junction kept 4 bases outside the gene matches. CDR3 length: 14 residues. Germline-derived CDR1 and CDR2 are LGHNA and YSLEER. The CDR3 loop reads CASSRSTGEETQYF. Written as DNA, the CDR3 is TGCGCCAGCAGCCGATCGACAGGGGAAGAGACCCAGTACTTC.

This clone appeared once. V and J are TRBV10-2 and TRBJ2-6; perhaps TRBD1 as D (6 bases). This CDR3 region has 15 residues. CDR1 WSHSY and CDR2 SAAADI come from the germline V gene. The V gene lost 8 bases and the J gene lost 1 base, with 12 bases spanning the gap. This CDR3 reads CASSPRGSGANVLTF. CDR3 sequence (DNA): TGCGCCAGCTCCCCTAGGGGGTCTGGGGCCAACGTCCTGACTTTC.

CDR3 nucleotide sequence: TGTGCCAGCAGCGTAGGACCGGGACAGTCGGAAGAGCAGTACTTC. Translating it yields CASSVGPGQSEEQYF. This chain joins TRBV11-2 and TRBJ2-7; TRBD1 aligns across 7 bases. CDR1 and CDR2 from the germline V gene are SGHAT and FQNNGV. CDR3 length: 15 amino acids. V lost 5 bases and J lost 7; bases outside the gene matches: 14.

This sequence joins TRBV28 and TRBJ2-3; TRBD2 matches at 7 bases. Germline assignment: CDR1 MDHEN and CDR2 SYDVKM. J lost 0 bases, V lost 2 bases, and 2 bases had no gene match. This CDR3 comprises 15 residues. CDR3 DNA: TGTGCCAGCAGTTTAGTTAGCGGGAGCACAGATACGCAGTATTTT. Protein sequence: CASSLVSGSTDTQYF. The full variable domain, completed using reference TRBV28 and TRBJ2-3, is DVKVTQSSRYLVKRTGEKVFLECVQDMDHENMFWYRQDPGLGLRLIYFSYDVKMKEKGDIPEGYSVSREKKERFSLILESASTNQTSMYLCASSLVSGSTDTQYFGPGTRLTVL.

V usage is TRBV6-7 and J usage is TRBJ2-2; 10 bases match TRBD1. TRBV6-7 is reported as an ORF; its role is uncertain. J lost 7 bases, V lost 11 bases, and 19 bases had no gene match. This CDR3 spans 17 amino acids. The CDR3 nucleotides read TGTGCCGGGGGCCGAGACAGGGGGCATTTGAAAATCGGGGAGCTGTTTTTT. Protein sequence: CAGGRDRGHLKIGELFF.

The rearrangement links TRBV19 to TRBJ2-1, with 12 positions matching TRBD2. The junction had 5 bases not matched to a gene; V was cut back by 5 bases and J by 3 bases. The CDR3 loop spans 16 amino acids. CDR1 is LNHDA and CDR2 is SQIVND in the germline V gene (reference sequence). CDR3 coding DNA: TGTGCCAGTAGTCTACTAGCGGGAGGTCTCTACAATGAGCAGTTCTTC. Translated: CASSLLAGGLYNEQFF.

This chain uses TRBV6-6 with TRBJ1-2; D possibly corresponds to TRBD1 (5 bases). Between the trimmed V and J ends, which lost 2 bases and 6 bases, there was a span of 19 bases. The CDR3 runs to 16 residues. The germline V gene has CDR1 MNHNY and CDR2 SVGAGI (reference sequence). CDR3 sequence: CASSYAPNLGGDGYTF. CDR3 DNA: TGTGCCAGCAGTTACGCCCCTAACCTTGGGGGGGATGGCTACACCTTC.